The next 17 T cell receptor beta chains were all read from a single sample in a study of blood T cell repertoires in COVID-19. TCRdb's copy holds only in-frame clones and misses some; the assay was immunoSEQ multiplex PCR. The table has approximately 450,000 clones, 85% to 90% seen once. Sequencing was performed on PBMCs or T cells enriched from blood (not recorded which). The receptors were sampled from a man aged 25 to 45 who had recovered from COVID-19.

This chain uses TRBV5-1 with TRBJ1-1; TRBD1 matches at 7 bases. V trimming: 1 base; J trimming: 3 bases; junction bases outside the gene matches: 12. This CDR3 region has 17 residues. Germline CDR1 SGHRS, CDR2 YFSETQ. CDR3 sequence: CASSLNRRGGADTEAFF. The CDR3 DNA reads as TGCGCCAGCAGCTTGAATCGTAGAGGGGGCGCAGACACTGAAGCTTTCTTT.

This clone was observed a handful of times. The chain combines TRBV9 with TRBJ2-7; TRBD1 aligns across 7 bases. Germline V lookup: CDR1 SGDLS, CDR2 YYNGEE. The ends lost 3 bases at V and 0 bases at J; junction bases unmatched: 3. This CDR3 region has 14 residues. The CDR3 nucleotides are TGTGCCAGCAGCGCACAGGGGAGCTCCTACGAGCAGTACTTC. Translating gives CASSAQGSSYEQYF.

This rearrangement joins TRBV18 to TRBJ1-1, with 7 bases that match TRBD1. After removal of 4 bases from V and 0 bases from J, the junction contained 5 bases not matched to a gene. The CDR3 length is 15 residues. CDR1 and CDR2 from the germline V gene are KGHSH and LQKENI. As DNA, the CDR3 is TGTGCCAGCTCACTAACAGGGGCCATGAACACTGAAGCTTTCTTT. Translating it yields CASSLTGAMNTEAFF.

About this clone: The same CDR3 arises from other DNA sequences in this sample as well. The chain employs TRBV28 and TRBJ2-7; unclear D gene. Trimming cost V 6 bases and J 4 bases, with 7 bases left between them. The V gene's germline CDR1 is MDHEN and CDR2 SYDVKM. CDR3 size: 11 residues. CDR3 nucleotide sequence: TGTGCCAGCAGCCCACTTTACGAGCAGTACTTC. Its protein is CASSPLYEQYF.

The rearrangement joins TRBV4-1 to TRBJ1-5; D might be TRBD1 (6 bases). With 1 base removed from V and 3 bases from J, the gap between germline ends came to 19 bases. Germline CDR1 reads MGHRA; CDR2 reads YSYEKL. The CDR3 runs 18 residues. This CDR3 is CASSQAAQGQGINQPQHF. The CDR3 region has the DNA TGCGCCAGCAGCCAAGCCGCACAGGGCCAAGGGATCAATCAGCCCCAGCATTTT.

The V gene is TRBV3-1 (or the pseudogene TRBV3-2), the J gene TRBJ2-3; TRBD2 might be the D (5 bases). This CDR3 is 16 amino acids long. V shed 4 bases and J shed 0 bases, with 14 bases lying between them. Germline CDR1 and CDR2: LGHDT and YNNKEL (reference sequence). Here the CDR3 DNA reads TGTGCCAGCAGCCCCTCGGACTCAGCTAGCACAGATACGCAGTATTTT. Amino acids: CASSPSDSASTDTQYF.

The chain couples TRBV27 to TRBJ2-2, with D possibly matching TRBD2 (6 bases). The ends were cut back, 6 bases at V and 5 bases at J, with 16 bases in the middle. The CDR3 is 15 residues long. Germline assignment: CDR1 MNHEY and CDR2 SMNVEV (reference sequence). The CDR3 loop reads CASRGGLLPTGELFF. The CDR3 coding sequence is TGTGCCAGCAGGGGGGGACTTCTCCCAACCGGGGAGCTGTTTTTT.

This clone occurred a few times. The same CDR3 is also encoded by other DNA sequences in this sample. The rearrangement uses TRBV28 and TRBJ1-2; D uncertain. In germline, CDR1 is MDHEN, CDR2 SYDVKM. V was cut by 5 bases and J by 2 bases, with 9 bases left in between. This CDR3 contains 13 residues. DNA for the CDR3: TGTGCCAGCAGTCTGGGGAGAAACTATGGCTACACCTTC. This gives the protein CASSLGRNYGYTF.

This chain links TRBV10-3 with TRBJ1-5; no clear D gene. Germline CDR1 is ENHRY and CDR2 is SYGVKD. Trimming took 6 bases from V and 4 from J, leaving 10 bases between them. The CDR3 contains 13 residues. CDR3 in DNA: TGTGCCATCAGCCTGGAGAGTAATCAGCCCCAGCATTTT. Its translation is CAISLESNQPQHF.

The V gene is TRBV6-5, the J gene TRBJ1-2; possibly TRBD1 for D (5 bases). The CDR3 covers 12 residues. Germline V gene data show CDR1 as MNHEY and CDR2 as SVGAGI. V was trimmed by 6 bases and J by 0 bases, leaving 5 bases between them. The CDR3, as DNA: TGTGCCAGCAGACAGGCTAACTATGGCTACACCTTC. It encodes CASRQANYGYTF.

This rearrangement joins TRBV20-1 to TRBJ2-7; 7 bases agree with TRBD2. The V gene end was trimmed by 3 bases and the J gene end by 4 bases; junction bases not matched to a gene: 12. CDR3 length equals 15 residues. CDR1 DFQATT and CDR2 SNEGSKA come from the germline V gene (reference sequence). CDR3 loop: CSASGDYLNIYEQYF. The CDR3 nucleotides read TGCAGTGCTAGTGGGGACTACCTAAACATTTACGAGCAGTACTTC.

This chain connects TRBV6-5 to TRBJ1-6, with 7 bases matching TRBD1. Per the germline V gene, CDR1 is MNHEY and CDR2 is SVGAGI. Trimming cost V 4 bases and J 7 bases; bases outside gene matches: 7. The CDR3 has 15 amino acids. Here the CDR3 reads CASSLGDRVNSPLHF. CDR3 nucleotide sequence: TGTGCCAGCAGTTTAGGAGACAGGGTCAATTCACCCCTCCACTTT.

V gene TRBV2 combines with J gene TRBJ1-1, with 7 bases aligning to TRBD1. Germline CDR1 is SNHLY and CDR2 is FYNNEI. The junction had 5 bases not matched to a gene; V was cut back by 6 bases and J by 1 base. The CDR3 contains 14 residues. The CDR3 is CASRWDRPNTEAFF. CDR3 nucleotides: TGTGCCAGCAGGTGGGACAGACCGAACACTGAAGCTTTCTTT. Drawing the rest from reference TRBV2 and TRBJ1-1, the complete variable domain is EPEVTQTPSHQVTQMGQEVILRCVPISNHLYFYWYRQILGQKVEFLVSFYNNEISEKSEIFDDQFSVERPDGSNFTLKIRSTKLEDSAMYFCASRWDRPNTEAFFGQGTRLTVV.

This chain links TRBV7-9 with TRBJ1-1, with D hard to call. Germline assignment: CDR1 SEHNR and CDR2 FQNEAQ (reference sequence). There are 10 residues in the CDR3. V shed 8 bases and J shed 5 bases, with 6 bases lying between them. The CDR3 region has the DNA TGTGCCAGCGAGAGGACTGAAGCTTTCTTT. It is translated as CASERTEAFF.

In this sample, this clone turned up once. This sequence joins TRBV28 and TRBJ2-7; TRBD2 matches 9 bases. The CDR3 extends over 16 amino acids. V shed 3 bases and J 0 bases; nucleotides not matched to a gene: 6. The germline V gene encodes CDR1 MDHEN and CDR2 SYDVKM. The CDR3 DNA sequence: TGTGCCAGCAGTTTGTTTGGTAGCGGGAGCTCCTACGAGCAGTACTTC. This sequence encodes CASSLFGSGSSYEQYF.

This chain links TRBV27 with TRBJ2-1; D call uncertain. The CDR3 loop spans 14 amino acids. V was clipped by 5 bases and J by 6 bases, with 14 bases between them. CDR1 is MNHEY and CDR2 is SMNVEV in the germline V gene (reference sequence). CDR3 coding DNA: TGTGCCAGCAGTACTCCGGTCCGAGGCAATGAGCAGTTCTTC. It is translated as CASSTPVRGNEQFF.

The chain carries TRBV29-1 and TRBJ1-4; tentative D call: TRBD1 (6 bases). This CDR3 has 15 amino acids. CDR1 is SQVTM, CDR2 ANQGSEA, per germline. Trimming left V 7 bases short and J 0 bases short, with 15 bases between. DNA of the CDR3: TGCAGCGGGGGGGGACATTCTGCAACTAATGAAAAACTGTTTTTT. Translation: CSGGGHSATNEKLFF.